Presented here are 8 T cell receptor beta chains from one specimen sequenced in a study of beta chain bispecific antibodies for T cell cancers. Findings of the study overall: In these mixed samples, most targeted TRBV reads derived from the leukemia cell line.

TCRdb passed the 5' RACE reads through MiXCR, listing each CDR3 protein once. The sample lists 20,000 to 25,000 distinct CDR3 sequences; approximately 2.4% were seen once. Their recognized antigens are unknown. Expansion lasted 2 to 4 days, with either anti-CD3 antibody OKT3 or CD3/CD28 beads. Sequencing input: healthy donor T cells cultured with leukemia cells. Receptors were obtained from a human donor in good health. Some clones in this sample may be carry-over from other donors' samples.

There are many counts of this clonotype. This chain connects TRBV13 to TRBJ1-1; no clear D gene. V was cut by 5 bases and J by 0 bases, with 10 bases left in between. CDR3 length equals 14 residues. Germline V gene sequence: CDR1 PRHDT, CDR2 FYEKMQ (reference sequence). CDR3 region: CASSPRVMNTEAFF. The CDR3 DNA follows: TGTGCCAGCAGCCCAAGGGTTATGAACACTGAAGCTTTCTTT.

Ten or more counts support this clonotype. The V and J genes are TRBV4-2 and TRBJ2-2; 7 bases fit TRBD1. This CDR3 comprises 14 residues. CDR1 is LGHNA and CDR2 is YNFKEQ in the germline V gene. The V segment lost 0 bases and the J segment 6 bases; nucleotides outside the gene matches: 1. The CDR3 sequence is CASSQEGGPGELFF. In nucleotides, the CDR3 is TGTGCCAGCAGCCAAGAAGGGGGCCCCGGGGAGCTGTTTTTT.

This clonotype was counted at least ten times. V is TRBV19 and J is TRBJ2-1; tentatively, D is TRBD1 (6 bases). From germline, CDR1 is LNHDA and CDR2 SQIVND (reference sequence). The CDR3 extends over 12 amino acids. V was clipped by 7 bases and J by 8 bases, with 12 bases between them. In DNA form, the CDR3 reads TGTGCCAGTACCAACAGGGTCGATGAGCAGTTCTTC. This gives the protein CASTNRVDEQFF.

This clonotype has a count of ten or more. The genes are TRBV3-1 and TRBJ1-4; 8 nucleotides agree with TRBD1. Germline V gene lookup returns CDR1 LGHDT and CDR2 YNNKEL (reference sequence). The CDR3 loop spans 16 amino acids. J was trimmed by 0 bases and V by 3 bases; bases with no gene match: 3. The chain's CDR3 is CASSQRQGTTNEKLFF. CDR3 nucleotide sequence: TGTGCCAGCAGCCAGCGACAGGGGACAACTAATGAAAAACTGTTTTTT.

This clonotype was seen at least ten times. The V and J genes are TRBV5-1 and TRBJ1-6, with 7 bases matching TRBD1. Trimming removed 0 bases from V and 7 bases from J; junction bases left unmatched: 4. The germline V gene has CDR1 SGHRS and CDR2 YFSETQ. The CDR3 totals 15 residues. The CDR3 protein is CASSLEAGGNSPLHF. CDR3 coding DNA: TGCGCCAGCAGCTTGGAGGCAGGGGGAAATTCACCCCTCCACTTT.

This clonotype was detected ten times or more. The CDR3 here is CSARPPRTGDSAGEQYF. CDR3 in DNA: TGCAGTGCTAGGCCACCCCGGACAGGGGATTCTGCGGGTGAGCAGTACTTC. The V and J genes are TRBV20-1 and TRBJ2-7; the match to TRBD1 covers 9 bases. V dropped 3 bases and J dropped 7; count of bases not matched to a gene: 19. The CDR3 loop spans 17 amino acids. Germline CDR1 is DFQATT and CDR2 is SNEGSKA (reference sequence).

This chain uses TRBV18 with TRBJ1-3; tentatively, D is TRBD1 (5 bases). V lost 4 bases and J 0 bases, leaving 16 bases between the germline ends. The CDR3 has 17 residues. CDR1 is KGHSH and CDR2 is LQKENI in the germline V gene. For the CDR3, the DNA is TGTGCCAGCTCACAGGTGGGGGAACCACTCTCTGGAAACACCATATATTTT. Protein product: CASSQVGEPLSGNTIYF.

The rearrangement uses TRBV7-3 and TRBJ2-1; 7 bases match TRBD2. CDR3 size: 14 residues. Germline lookup yields CDR1 SGHTA and CDR2 FQGTGA. V dropped 4 bases and J dropped 8; count of bases not matched to a gene: 8. The CDR3 is CASSSGLGRDEQFF. The DNA for the CDR3 is TGTGCCAGCAGCTCCGGACTAGGTCGAGATGAGCAGTTCTTC.